Here is one T cell receptor beta chain with its context. The data were taken from a study of T cells in Graves' hyperthyroidism and ophthalmopathy. The CDR3 length is 14 residues. After removal of 5 bases from V and 13 bases from J, the junction contained 13 bases not matched to a gene. The V gene's germline CDR1 is SGHTA and CDR2 FQGTGA. RNA transcripts served as the template for amplifying TCR beta CDR3 regions. The study used the HTBI primer set for a first-round RT-PCR of the TCR CDR3. TCRdb itself ran the multiplex PCR reads through MiXCR, one entry per CDR3 protein. The sample holds fewer than 750,000 distinct CDR3 sequences, more than 45% seen once.

The sequence derives from a woman younger than 35 with Graves' hyperthyroidism. The sequenced material came from peripheral blood or thyroid tissue (not recorded which). The chain has TRBV7-3 and TRBJ2-5; TRBD2 aligns across 10 bases. The CDR3 sequence: CASSEGLAPRVWYF. CDR3 nucleotide sequence: TGTGCCAGCAGCGAGGGACTAGCGCCAAGGGTATGGTACTTC.